The source of this T cell receptor (beta chain) is a study of blood T cell repertoires in COVID-19. Study overall: Spain, Italy and the United States supplied samples that represented acute and convalescent COVID-19. PBMCs, B-cell-depleted T cells, or T cells provided the cDNA or gDNA that made up the material.

The length of the CDR3 is 16 residues. From germline, CDR1 is LNHDA and CDR2 SQIVND (reference sequence). The V end lost 4 bases, the J end lost 0 bases, and 12 bases lay between the germline ends. In this sample, this clone turned up once. TCRdb keeps only in-frame clones here, not all; method: immunoSEQ multiplex PCR. The data show some 68,000 clones, 80% to 90% seen once. The sample comprised peripheral blood. The chain links TRBV19 to TRBJ2-2, with TRBD1 as a possible D gene (5 bases). The source is a man aged 45-60 years with acute or convalescent COVID-19. The CDR3 spells CASSTSRVANTGELFF. DNA for the CDR3: TGTGCCAGTAGTACGAGCAGGGTAGCGAACACCGGGGAGCTGTTTTTT. Together with reference TRBV19 and TRBJ2-2, the CDR3 gives the full variable domain: DGGITQSPKYLFRKEGQNVTLSCEQNLNHDAMYWYRQDPGQGLRLIYYSQIVNDFQKGDIAEGYSVSREKKESFPLTVTSAQKNPTAFYLCASSTSRVANTGELFFGEGSRLTVL.